The TCR beta chain under discussion was sequenced for a study of long-term antiretroviral therapy in people with HIV. Study-wide findings and caveats: Pre-ART-expanded clones dominated the repertoire at all time points. ART-treated samples gained diversity yet remained below transplant donor controls.

Each HIV-infected participant was given treatment in the United States. Assay version v3.0 of immunoSEQ was used, and it was run at survey level. Only in-frame clones appear in the TCRdb table, and some are missing; sequencing was by immunoSEQ multiplex PCR. The sample shows over 30,000 clones, approximately 97% of them seen only once. This CDR3 spans 18 amino acids. Per germline, CDR1 ENHRY and CDR2 SYGVKD. V lost 0 bases, J lost 0 bases, and 14 bases lay in between. Details on this clone: Its antigen is still unknown.

The chain has TRBV10-3 and TRBJ2-2; D tentatively reads TRBD1 or TRBD2 (5 bases each). The sequenced sample was unsorted PBMCs, obtained 6.9 years after starting antiretroviral therapy. This clonotype was sampled from a man aged 30 to 45 with HIV. CDR3 residues: CAISESGDLTSNTGELFF. CDR3 coding DNA: TGTGCCATCAGTGAGTCGGGGGACCTAACCTCGAACACCGGGGAGCTGTTTTTT.